This TCR beta chain was identified during a study of blood T cells in healthy people across ages (dated by TCRdb to about 2015). With regard to the full study: In model experiments, template switching captured roughly one uniquely barcoded TCR beta cDNA molecule for every two T cells. Two additional independent replicas of 1 million unique cDNA reads from the same blood draw were analyzed for two donors (one aged 18 to 30 and one aged 80 or older). Donors were grouped into four age groups: young (average 16 years), middle-aged (under 40), aged (approximately 67) and long-lived (approximately 78). The study measured age-related changes in TCR beta repertoire diversity using deep sequencing normalized with unique cDNA molecular identifiers. Overall results and qualifications from the work: Observed TCR beta diversity per million T cells fell roughly linearly with age, and a significant reduction was already apparent by age roughly 40. Because profiling used bulk unsorted PBMCs, naive and antigen-experienced compartments could not be compared conclusively. Estimates of total diversity based on one million sequenced T cells were regarded as lower bounds and as underestimates. Observed TCR beta diversity correlated strongly with the percentage of naive T cells measured by flow cytometry. Because the CMV infection status of the donors was unknown, age-related changes in expanded clonotypes may potentially have been confounded. Compared with the aged group, more naive CD4+ T cells, fewer expanded clones and increased TCR diversity were shown by the long-lived group, suggesting age selection.

The V and J ends are trimmed by 4 bases and 8 bases, leaving 16 bases between them. From the germline V gene (reference sequence), CDR1 is SGHNT and CDR2 is YYREEE. The CDR3, from cysteine to phenylalanine, totals 13 residues. CDR3 DNA only is kept here, 39 bases in frame from base 1. Donors were 30 to 45 systemically healthy Caucasian individuals from Russia aged 6 to 90 years. Around 10 milliliters of peripheral blood were drawn from each donor into EDTA-treated Vacutainer tubes. Ficoll-Paque density-gradient centrifugation was used to isolate PBMCs, with at least 6.5 million per sample. Total RNA, at least 5 micrograms per sample, was extracted from PBMCs with Trizol reagent. For every donor, an aliquot of PBMCs went through flow cytometry to measure the percentages of naive CD45RAhigh/CD27high T cells. This clonotype was counted only a few times. Its antigen is still unknown. Base qualities are not recorded, but no much larger clone differs from it by a single base.

Library method: 5' RACE. Sequencing was carried out with an Illumina HiSeq 2500. A second PCR of 7 to 11 cycles was run with a J-beta primer mix and a sample-barcoded 5' primer. A unique molecular identifier was introduced onto each TCR beta cDNA molecule by a template-switch 5' adaptor carrying 12 random nucleotides. At least 2.5 million CDR3-containing paired-end reads were obtained from each sample. First-strand cDNA was synthesized from all RNA with the Mint cDNA synthesis kit, primed by a TRBC-specific oligonucleotide. Following uracil-DNA glycosylase treatment, all cDNA underwent a first 18-cycle PCR with the universal primers M1SS and BC2_uni_R. As for the original processing: For normalization, 1 million high-quality reads were randomly selected from each sample, with every read carrying a distinct molecular identifier. Instead of being binned into consensus sequences, reads with shared molecular identifiers were discarded. MiTCR, run with a Q25 quality threshold and the strictest error-elimination algorithm, handled CDR3 identification, clonotype clustering and error correction. A nonparametric unseen species model using Euler transformation provided a lower-bound estimate of total TCR beta diversity. TCRdb's own reprocessing of the public reads used fastp at Q25 and MiXCR and kept productive beta chains. Rows merge per CDR3 protein into single entries with the most common DNA and genes. TCRdb's processing, not the study's, gives the V and J calls here. For this sample the table gives hundreds of thousands of distinct CDR3 sequences, of which approximately 25% were detected only once. More than 8.5% of the sample is held by the ten biggest clonotypes.

The same data also went into a second study, on T cells of mothers and their children. Per that second paper: The donors were nine systemically healthy Caucasian individuals, made up of three mothers and their six children. cDNA synthesis used all of the extracted RNA, with about 1.5 ug of RNA in each 15 ul reaction. In the second PCR, the M1S primer added sample barcodes and 2-4 random nucleotides. More than 8.5 million TCR beta CDR3 reads were obtained from each mother, and about 3 million reads were obtained from each child. TCR recombination output is similarly shaped by thymic selection in related and unrelated pairs, with a minor effect exerted by inherited differences. Normalized repertoire overlap in related mother-child pairs was always slightly higher than in unrelated mother-child pairs, but the difference was never significant. No persistent microchimeric T cell clones were detected, at a sensitivity of approximately 90 clones per million clonotypes. The study used deep NGS to compare TCR beta repertoires of mothers and children, seeking features distinguishing related mother-child pairs from unrelated individuals. Mothers averaged approximately 40 +/- 4 years of age and children averaged roughly 12 +/- 4 years. After adapter ligation with NEBNext reagents, the libraries were sequenced on Illumina HiSeq 2000 with 100+100 nt paired-end reads. To prevent cross-contamination, the mother and child libraries were prepared a month apart and were sequenced in separate runs. For each donor, somewhere between 500,000 and 2,000,000 distinct TCR beta clonotypes were identified. Naive TCR beta clonotypes were estimated from low-frequency clonotypes matched to each donor's FACS-determined naive share, without sorting.

The clonotype originates from a boy aged 5 to 17 in good health. The sequence is built from TRBV5-4 and TRBJ2-7, with the D gene not confidently named. The specimen was blood. The CDR3: CASSPKVGLQQYF. DNA sequence: TGTGCCAGCAGCCCTAAGGTAGGGCTGCAGCAGTACTTC.